The 27 T cell receptor beta chains below all came from one sample that was sequenced in a study of cytomegalovirus exposure and HLA in healthy donors. Data came from immunoSEQ multiplex PCR; TCRdb stores just in-frame clones and leaves some out. The sample has 120,000 to 150,000 clones, 87% seen once; the top ten hold roughly 4.8%. What was sequenced was PBMCs. The receptors shown here come from a man younger than 30 in good health and CMV-seropositive.

The V and J genes are TRBV6-1 and TRBJ1-1; TRBD1 matches 7 bases. The CDR3 loop spans 13 amino acids. Germline CDR1 MNHNS, CDR2 SASEGT. The V gene end was trimmed by 6 bases and the J gene end by 5 bases; junction bases not matched to a gene: 6. The CDR3 protein is CASRLTGKTEAFF. The CDR3 DNA is TGTGCCAGCAGACTGACAGGGAAGACTGAAGCTTTCTTT.

The CDR3 nucleotides are TGCGCCAGCAGCCCTGGGCAGGGCCCTAATGAAAAACTGTTTTTT. It is translated as CASSPGQGPNEKLFF. The chain couples TRBV5-1 to TRBJ1-4, with D tentatively TRBD1 (5 bases). V was pared by 4 bases and J by 3 bases, with 13 bases between. The germline V gene has CDR1 SGHRS and CDR2 YFSETQ. The length of the CDR3 is 15 residues.

This chain links TRBV19 with TRBJ1-2; 8 bases agree with TRBD1. V was pared by 3 bases and J by 1 base, with 1 base of the junction left unmatched. The CDR3 runs 14 residues. CDR1 LNHDA and CDR2 SQIVND come from the germline V gene (reference sequence). CDR3 protein: CASSIDRGNYGYTF. The CDR3 nucleotides are TGTGCCAGTAGTATCGACAGGGGTAACTATGGCTACACCTTC.

As concerns this clone: Other DNA sequences in the sample encode the same CDR3. The V and J genes are TRBV7-2 and TRBJ1-3; D remains ambiguous. The V and J ends lost 0 bases and 2 bases respectively, with 8 bases between them. The CDR3 spans 15 residues. Germline CDR1 is SGHTA and CDR2 is FQGNSA. The CDR3 protein is CASSLALTAGNTIYF. As DNA, the CDR3 is TGTGCCAGCAGCTTAGCGCTTACAGCTGGAAACACCATATATTTT.

This chain joins TRBV2 and TRBJ1-4; D call uncertain. The CDR3 has 15 residues. Germline V gene sequence: CDR1 SNHLY, CDR2 FYNNEI. V lost 8 bases to trimming and J lost 0 bases, with 13 bases between them. Here the CDR3 reads CASGSELATNEKLFF. DNA for the CDR3: TGTGCCAGCGGATCGGAGCTTGCAACTAATGAAAAACTGTTTTTT.

This clone has more than one count but fewer than ten. This chain joins TRBV6-4 and TRBJ1-2, with TRBD1 matching over 8 bases. This CDR3 comprises 13 residues. V shed 4 bases and J 4 bases; nucleotides not matched to a gene: 2. Germline loops: CDR1 MRHNA, CDR2 SNTAGT. CDR3 bases: TGTGCCAGCAGTGCAACAGGGGGCTATGGCTACACCTTC. Translated, it gives CASSATGGYGYTF.

Worth noting for this clone: Other DNA sequences in this sample translate to the same CDR3. The genes are TRBV5-1 and TRBJ1-2; 10 positions agree with TRBD1. This CDR3 is built from 14 residues. The J segment lost 8 bases and the V segment lost 3 bases, leaving 7 bases of the junction unmatched. CDR1 is SGHRS and CDR2 is YFSETQ in the germline V gene. CDR3 residues: CASSSTGTGDGYTF. The CDR3 bases are TGCGCCAGCAGCTCTACCGGGACAGGGGACGGCTACACCTTC.

V usage is TRBV5-1 and J usage is TRBJ2-7, with D unresolved. Germline loops: CDR1 SGHRS, CDR2 YFSETQ. CDR3 length equals 14 residues. Trimming stripped 0 bases from V and 5 bases from J, with 12 bases between. The CDR3 region has the DNA TGCGCCAGCAGCTTGGGGCTAGACCCCAACGAGCAGTACTTC. Residues: CASSLGLDPNEQYF.

The rearrangement links TRBV12-5 to TRBJ2-7; 11 bases are a match to TRBD2. Per the germline V gene, CDR1 is LGHNT and CDR2 is FRNRAP. The V gene end was trimmed by 0 bases and the J gene end by 3 bases; junction bases not matched to a gene: 4. This CDR3 contains 16 residues. CDR3 amino acids: CASGLVPGTSGYEQYF. The CDR3 DNA reads as TGTGCTAGTGGTTTGGTACCCGGGACTAGCGGCTACGAGCAGTACTTC.

This chain connects TRBV7-2 to TRBJ2-3; 10 bases match TRBD1. Per the germline V gene, CDR1 is SGHTA and CDR2 is FQGNSA. The CDR3 runs 15 residues. With V trimmed by 2 bases and J by 3 bases, 2 bases remained unmatched. CDR3 DNA: TGTGCCAGCAGCTTAAGGGACAGGGGTACAGATACGCAGTATTTT. The encoded protein is CASSLRDRGTDTQYF.

The chain links TRBV7-9 to TRBJ1-1; 7 positions match TRBD1. Trimming cost V 3 bases and J 4 bases; bases outside gene matches: 2. This CDR3 has 13 amino acids. Germline-derived CDR1 and CDR2 are SEHNR and FQNEAQ (reference sequence). The CDR3 loop is CASSFEGATEAFF. In DNA, the CDR3 is TGTGCCAGCAGCTTCGAGGGGGCCACTGAAGCTTTCTTT.

The chain links TRBV5-6 to TRBJ1-2; the match to TRBD1 covers 9 bases. The CDR3 is made up of 15 amino acids. V dropped 4 bases and J dropped 2; count of bases not matched to a gene: 6. Per the germline V gene, CDR1 is SGHDT and CDR2 is YYEEEE. The CDR3 DNA reads TGTGCCAGCAGCCTAGCCGGGACAGGGAACTATGGCTACACCTTC. This encodes CASSLAGTGNYGYTF.

This chain uses TRBV15 with TRBJ2-7; 7 bases are shared with TRBD1. CDR1 and CDR2 (germline): LNHNV, YYDKDF (reference sequence). CDR3 length: 14 amino acids. Trimming cost V 3 bases and J 2 bases; bases outside gene matches: 4. In nucleotides, the CDR3 is TGTGCCACCAGCAGGCCGGGACAGCCCTACGAGCAGTACTTC. It specifies CATSRPGQPYEQYF.

The chain carries TRBV11-2 and TRBJ2-1, with D possibly TRBD2 on 6 matching bases. Trimming left V 5 bases short and J 10 bases short, with 9 bases between. There are 11 residues in the CDR3. CDR1 SGHAT and CDR2 FQNNGV come from the germline V gene. This CDR3 is CASSVGGEQFF. The CDR3 DNA sequence: TGTGCCAGCAGCGTGGGGGGAGAGCAGTTCTTC.

The chain is built from TRBV29-1 and TRBJ1-1; D may be TRBD1 (6 bases). The V gene lost 6 bases and the J gene lost 1 base, with 15 bases spanning the gap. CDR3 length: 14 residues. CDR1 and CDR2 from the germline V gene are SQVTM and ANQGSEA. The CDR3 DNA reads as TGCAGCGTCACCGGGGGGGCGGGGAACACTGAAGCTTTCTTT. Translated, it gives CSVTGGAGNTEAFF.

The chain joins TRBV5-1 to TRBJ1-1; possibly TRBD1 for D (6 bases). The CDR3 has 17 residues. CDR1 and CDR2 (germline): SGHRS, YFSETQ. V was trimmed by 1 base and J by 0 bases, leaving 16 bases between them. The CDR3 here is CASSLINPGEVNTEAFF. CDR3 DNA sequence: TGCGCCAGCAGCTTGATTAATCCAGGGGAAGTGAACACTGAAGCTTTCTTT.

The V gene is TRBV9, the J gene TRBJ2-1; D perhaps matches TRBD1 (7 bases). The CDR3 sequence is 15 residues long. CDR1 SGDLS and CDR2 YYNGEE come from the germline V gene. V was clipped by 7 bases and J by 8 bases, with 22 bases between them. The CDR3 region is CASAGGSHRRDEQFF. The CDR3 region has the DNA TGTGCCAGCGCAGGGGGGTCGCATCGTCGCGATGAGCAGTTCTTC.

The chain combines TRBV16 with TRBJ2-7, with a weak D call TRBD2 (5 bases). The V gene lost 1 base and the J gene lost 1 base, with 11 bases spanning the gap. The germline CDR1 and CDR2 sequences are KGHSY and FQNENV. This CDR3 comprises 15 residues. CDR3 sequence reads: CASSQFEGLSYEQYF. As DNA, the CDR3 is TGTGCCAGCAGCCAATTCGAGGGTTTGTCCTACGAGCAGTACTTC.

The chain is built from TRBV27 and TRBJ1-4; a possible D gene is TRBD1 (6 bases). This CDR3 has 19 residues. Germline V gene sequence: CDR1 MNHEY, CDR2 SMNVEV (reference sequence). V was clipped by 9 bases and J by 3 bases, with 29 bases between them. CDR3 in amino acids: CASILTEGPRGLANEKLFF. CDR3 sequence (DNA): TGTGCCAGTATCCTAACCGAGGGACCCAGGGGTCTGGCTAATGAAAAACTGTTTTTT.

The rearrangement links TRBV6-5 to TRBJ1-6; 7 bases match TRBD1. With V trimmed by 2 bases and J by 10 bases, 11 bases remained unmatched. The CDR3 is 16 residues long. Germline CDR1 is MNHEY and CDR2 is SVGAGI. CDR3 sequence reads: CASSYGLGPQGSPLHF. CDR3 DNA sequence: TGTGCCAGCAGTTACGGGCTCGGACCACAGGGGTCACCCCTCCACTTT.

The genes are TRBV28 and TRBJ1-5, with no clear D. V was clipped by 6 bases and J by 8 bases, with 11 bases between them. There are 12 residues in the CDR3. Germline loops: CDR1 MDHEN, CDR2 SYDVKM. The DNA of the CDR3 is TGTGCCAGCAGGATCCCGACTAAGCCCCAGCATTTT. As protein: CASRIPTKPQHF.

The rearrangement joins TRBV5-6 to TRBJ2-2; D is unclear. The CDR3 loop spans 14 amino acids. Trimming left V 0 bases short and J 1 base short, with 4 bases between. The V gene's germline CDR1 is SGHDT and CDR2 YYEEEE. CDR3 sequence: CASSLVRNTGELFF. In nucleotides, the CDR3 is TGTGCCAGCAGCTTGGTGCGGAACACCGGGGAGCTGTTTTTT.

V gene TRBV2 combines with J gene TRBJ1-2; D gene ambiguous. V dropped 8 bases and J dropped 4 bases, with 20 bases sitting between them. From germline, CDR1 is SNHLY and CDR2 FYNNEI. The CDR3 runs to 15 residues. DNA for the CDR3: TGTGCCAGCTCAGTGATAGGCGGGCGGACCTATGGCTACACCTTC. Its protein is CASSVIGGRTYGYTF. Supplemented by reference TRBV2 and TRBJ1-2, the full variable domain reads EPEVTQTPSHQVTQMGQEVILRCVPISNHLYFYWYRQILGQKVEFLVSFYNNEISEKSEIFDDQFSVERPDGSNFTLKIRSTKLEDSAMYFCASSVIGGRTYGYTFGSGTRLTVV.

V is TRBV5-1 and J is TRBJ2-5; D gene ambiguous. In germline, CDR1 is SGHRS, CDR2 YFSETQ. CDR3 length: 14 residues. Trimming took off 0 bases at V and 4 bases at J, with 10 bases between the two ends. The CDR3 nucleotides read TGCGCCAGCAGCTTGGATCCTGGCTTAGAGACCCAGTACTTC. Translation gives CASSLDPGLETQYF.

This rearrangement joins TRBV19 to TRBJ1-2; D remains ambiguous. Per the germline V gene, CDR1 is LNHDA and CDR2 is SQIVND (reference sequence). Trimming left V 1 base short and J 5 bases short, with 5 bases between. This CDR3 region has 12 residues. CDR3 residues: CASSIAGYGYTF. In DNA form, the CDR3 reads TGTGCCAGTAGTATAGCGGGTTATGGCTACACCTTC.

This rearrangement joins TRBV7-9 to TRBJ2-1; D may be TRBD2 (5 bases). The CDR3 covers 15 residues. Trimming left V 5 bases short and J 6 bases short, with 17 bases between. In germline, CDR1 is SEHNR, CDR2 FQNEAQ (reference sequence). The CDR3 DNA reads TGTGCCAGCAGCGCCTCTGCGGGCACCTCCAATGAGCAGTTCTTC. This sequence encodes CASSASAGTSNEQFF.

This rearrangement joins TRBV7-8 to TRBJ1-5; 7 bases agree with TRBD1. Trimming cost V 7 bases and J 5 bases; bases outside gene matches: 14. Looked up from germline, CDR1 is SGHVS and CDR2 is FQNEAQ. The CDR3 is made up of 16 amino acids. The CDR3 region has the DNA TGTGCCAGCACTCCCAGGAGGGACAGAGGGGATCAGCCCCAGCATTTT. It encodes CASTPRRDRGDQPQHF.